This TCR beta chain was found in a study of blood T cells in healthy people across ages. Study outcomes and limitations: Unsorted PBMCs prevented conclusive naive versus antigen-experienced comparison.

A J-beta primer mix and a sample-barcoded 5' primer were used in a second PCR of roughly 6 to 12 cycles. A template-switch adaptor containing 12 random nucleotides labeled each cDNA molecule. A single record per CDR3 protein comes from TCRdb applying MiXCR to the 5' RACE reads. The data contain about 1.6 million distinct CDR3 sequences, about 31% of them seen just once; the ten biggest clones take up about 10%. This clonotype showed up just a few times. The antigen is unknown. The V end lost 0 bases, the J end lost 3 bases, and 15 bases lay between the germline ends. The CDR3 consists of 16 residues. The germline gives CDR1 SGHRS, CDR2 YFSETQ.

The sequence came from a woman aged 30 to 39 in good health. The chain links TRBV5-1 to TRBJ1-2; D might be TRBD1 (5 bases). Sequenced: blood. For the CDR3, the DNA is TGCGCCAGCAGCTTGGCCGGAGTGGAAGGGGACTATGGCTACACCTTC. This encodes CASSLAGVEGDYGYTF. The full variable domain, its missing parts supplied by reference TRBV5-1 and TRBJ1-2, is KAGVTQTPRYLIKTRGQQVTLSCSPISGHRSVSWYQQTPGQGLQFLFEYFSETQRNKGNFPGRFSGRQFSNSRSEMNVSTLELGDSALYLCASSLAGVEGDYGYTFGSGTRLTVV.